The source of this T cell receptor beta chain is a study of blood T cell repertoires in COVID-19. This CDR3 has 12 amino acids. V was trimmed by 5 bases and J by 7 bases, leaving 11 bases between them. CDR1 and CDR2 (germline): PRHDT, FYEKMQ (reference sequence). Some clones are missing from TCRdb's copy, which holds only in-frame ones; the method was immunoSEQ multiplex PCR. The sample records about 27,000 clones, around 83% being singletons. Material: peripheral blood. This TCR derives from a man in his 70s with active COVID-19. The genes are TRBV13 and TRBJ1-1; D ambiguous. CDR3 sequence: CASSPERLEAFF. As DNA, the CDR3 is TGTGCCAGCAGCCCCGAGCGACTTGAAGCTTTCTTT.